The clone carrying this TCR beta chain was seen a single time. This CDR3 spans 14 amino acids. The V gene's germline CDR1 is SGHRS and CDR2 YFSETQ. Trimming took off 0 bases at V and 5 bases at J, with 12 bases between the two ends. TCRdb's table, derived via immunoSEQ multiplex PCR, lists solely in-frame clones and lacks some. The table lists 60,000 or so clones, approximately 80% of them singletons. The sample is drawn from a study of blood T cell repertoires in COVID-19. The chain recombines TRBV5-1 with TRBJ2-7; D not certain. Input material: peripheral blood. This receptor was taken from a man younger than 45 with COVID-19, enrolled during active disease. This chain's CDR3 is CASSLELSVDEQYF. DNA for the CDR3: TGCGCCAGCAGCTTGGAACTCAGCGTCGACGAGCAGTACTTC.